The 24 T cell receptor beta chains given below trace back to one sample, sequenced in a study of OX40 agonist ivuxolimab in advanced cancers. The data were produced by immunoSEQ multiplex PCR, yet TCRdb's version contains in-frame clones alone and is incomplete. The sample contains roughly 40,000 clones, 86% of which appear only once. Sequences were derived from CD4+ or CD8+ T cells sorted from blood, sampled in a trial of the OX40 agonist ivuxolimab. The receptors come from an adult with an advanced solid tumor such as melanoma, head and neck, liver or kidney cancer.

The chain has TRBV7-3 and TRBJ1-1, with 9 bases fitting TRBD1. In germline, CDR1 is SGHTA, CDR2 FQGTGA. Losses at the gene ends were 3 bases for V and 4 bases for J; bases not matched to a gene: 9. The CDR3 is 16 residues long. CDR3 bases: TGTGCCAGCAGCTTTGGGACAGGGAAGGGTGGCACTGAAGCTTTCTTT. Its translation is CASSFGTGKGGTEAFF.

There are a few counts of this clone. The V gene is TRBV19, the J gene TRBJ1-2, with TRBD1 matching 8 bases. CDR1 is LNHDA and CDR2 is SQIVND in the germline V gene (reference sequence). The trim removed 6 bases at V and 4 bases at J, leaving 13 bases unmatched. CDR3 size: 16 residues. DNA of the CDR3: TGTGCCAGTAGCAACGACAGGGGCCCAGTGGGCTATGGCTACACCTTC. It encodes CASSNDRGPVGYGYTF.

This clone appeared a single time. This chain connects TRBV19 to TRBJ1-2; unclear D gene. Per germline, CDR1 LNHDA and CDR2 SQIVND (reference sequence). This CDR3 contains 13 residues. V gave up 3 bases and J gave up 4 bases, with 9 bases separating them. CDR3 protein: CASSIEAFYGYTF. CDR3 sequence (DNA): TGTGCCAGTAGTATTGAAGCTTTCTATGGCTACACCTTC.

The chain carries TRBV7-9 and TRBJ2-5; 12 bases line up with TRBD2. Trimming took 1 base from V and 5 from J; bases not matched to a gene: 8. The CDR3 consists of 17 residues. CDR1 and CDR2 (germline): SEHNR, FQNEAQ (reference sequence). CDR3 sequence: CASSLVLAGGPGETQYF. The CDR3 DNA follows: TGTGCCAGCAGCTTAGTCCTAGCGGGAGGGCCAGGGGAGACCCAGTACTTC.

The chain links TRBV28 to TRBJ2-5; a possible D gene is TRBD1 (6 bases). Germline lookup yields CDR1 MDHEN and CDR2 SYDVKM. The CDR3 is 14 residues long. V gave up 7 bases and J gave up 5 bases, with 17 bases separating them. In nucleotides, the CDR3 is TGTGCCAGCACAGGGGCCCTTTCTCGGGAGACCCAGTACTTC. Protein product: CASTGALSRETQYF.

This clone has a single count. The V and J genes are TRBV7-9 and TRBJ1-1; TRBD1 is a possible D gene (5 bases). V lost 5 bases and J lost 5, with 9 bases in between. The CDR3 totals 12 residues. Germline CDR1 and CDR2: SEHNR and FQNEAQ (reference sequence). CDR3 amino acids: CASSHGATEAFF. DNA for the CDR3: TGTGCCAGCAGCCATGGGGCGACTGAAGCTTTCTTT.

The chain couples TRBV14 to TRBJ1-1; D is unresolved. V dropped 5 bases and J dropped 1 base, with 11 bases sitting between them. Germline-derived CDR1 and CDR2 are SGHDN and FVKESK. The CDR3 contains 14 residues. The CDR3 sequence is CASSSLYKNTEAFF. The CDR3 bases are TGTGCCAGCAGCAGTTTGTATAAGAACACTGAAGCTTTCTTT.

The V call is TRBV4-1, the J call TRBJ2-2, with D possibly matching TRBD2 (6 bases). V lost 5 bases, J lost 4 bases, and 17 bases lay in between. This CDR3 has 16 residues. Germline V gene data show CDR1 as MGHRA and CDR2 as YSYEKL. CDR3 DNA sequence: TGCGCCAGCAGCAGCCGACCCTCCGGGGGCACCGGGGAGCTGTTTTTT. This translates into CASSSRPSGGTGELFF.

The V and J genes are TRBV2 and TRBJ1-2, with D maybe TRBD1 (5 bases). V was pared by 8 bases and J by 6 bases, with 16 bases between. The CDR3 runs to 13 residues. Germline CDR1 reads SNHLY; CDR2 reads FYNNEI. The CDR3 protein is CASSDLRANGYTF. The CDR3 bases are TGTGCCAGCTCGGACCTCAGGGCTAATGGCTACACCTTC. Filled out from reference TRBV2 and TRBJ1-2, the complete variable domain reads EPEVTQTPSHQVTQMGQEVILRCVPISNHLYFYWYRQILGQKVEFLVSFYNNEISEKSEIFDDQFSVERPDGSNFTLKIRSTKLEDSAMYFCASSDLRANGYTFGSGTRLTVV.

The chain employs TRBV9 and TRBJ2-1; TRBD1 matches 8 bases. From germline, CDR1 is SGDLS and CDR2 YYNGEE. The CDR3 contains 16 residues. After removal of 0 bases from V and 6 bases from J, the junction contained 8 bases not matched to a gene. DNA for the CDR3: TGTGCCAGCAGCGTAGAGTGGACAGGGAGAGTCAATGAGCAGTTCTTC. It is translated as CASSVEWTGRVNEQFF.

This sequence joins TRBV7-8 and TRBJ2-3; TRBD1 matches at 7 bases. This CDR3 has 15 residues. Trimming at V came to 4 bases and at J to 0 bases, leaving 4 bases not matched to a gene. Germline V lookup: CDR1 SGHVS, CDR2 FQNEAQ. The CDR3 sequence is CASSYGTASTDTQYF. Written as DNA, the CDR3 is TGTGCCAGCAGCTACGGGACAGCTAGCACAGATACGCAGTATTTT.

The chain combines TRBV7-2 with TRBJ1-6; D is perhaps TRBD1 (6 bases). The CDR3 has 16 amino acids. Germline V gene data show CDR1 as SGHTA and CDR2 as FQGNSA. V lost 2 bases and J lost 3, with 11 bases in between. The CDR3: CASSLMLDSYNSPLHF. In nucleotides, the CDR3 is TGTGCCAGCAGCTTAATGCTGGACAGCTATAATTCACCCCTCCACTTT. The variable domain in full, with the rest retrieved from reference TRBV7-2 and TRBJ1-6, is GAGVSQSPSNKVTEKGKDVELRCDPISGHTALYWYRQSLGQGLEFLIYFQGNSAPDKSGLPSDRFSAERTGGSVSTLTIQRTQQEDSAVYLCASSLMLDSYNSPLHFGNGTRLTVT.

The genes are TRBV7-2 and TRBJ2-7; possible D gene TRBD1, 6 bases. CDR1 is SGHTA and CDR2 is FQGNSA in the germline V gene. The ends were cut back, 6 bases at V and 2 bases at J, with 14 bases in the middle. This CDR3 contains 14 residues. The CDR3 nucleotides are TGTGCCAGCAGATATGCAGGGGAGCCCTACGAGCAGTACTTC. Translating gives CASRYAGEPYEQYF.

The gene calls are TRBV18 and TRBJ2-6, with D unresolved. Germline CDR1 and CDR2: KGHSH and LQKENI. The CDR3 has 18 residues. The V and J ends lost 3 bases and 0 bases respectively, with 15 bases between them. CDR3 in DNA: TGTGCCAGCTCACCCTCAGACGGCAGGATCTCTGGGGCCAACGTCCTGACTTTC. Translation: CASSPSDGRISGANVLTF.

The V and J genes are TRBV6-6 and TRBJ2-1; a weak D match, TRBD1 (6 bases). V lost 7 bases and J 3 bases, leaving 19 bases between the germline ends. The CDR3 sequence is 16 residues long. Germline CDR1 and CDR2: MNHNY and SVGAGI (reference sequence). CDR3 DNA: TGTGCCAGCATCCACGCCCCACAGGGCTACTACAATGAGCAGTTCTTC. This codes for CASIHAPQGYYNEQFF.

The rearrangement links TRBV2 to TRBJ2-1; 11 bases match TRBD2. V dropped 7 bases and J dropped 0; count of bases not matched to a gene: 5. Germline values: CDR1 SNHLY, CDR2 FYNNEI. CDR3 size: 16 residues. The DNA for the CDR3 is TGTGCCAGCACCGGAACTAGCGGGAGCTCCTACAATGAGCAGTTCTTC. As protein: CASTGTSGSSYNEQFF.

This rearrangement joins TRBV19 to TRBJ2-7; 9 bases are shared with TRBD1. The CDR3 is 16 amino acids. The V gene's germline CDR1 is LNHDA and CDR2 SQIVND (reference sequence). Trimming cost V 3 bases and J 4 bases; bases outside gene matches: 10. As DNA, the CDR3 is TGTGCCAGTAGTATGGCTCCGGTGGGACAGGGTTACGAGCAGTACTTC. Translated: CASSMAPVGQGYEQYF.

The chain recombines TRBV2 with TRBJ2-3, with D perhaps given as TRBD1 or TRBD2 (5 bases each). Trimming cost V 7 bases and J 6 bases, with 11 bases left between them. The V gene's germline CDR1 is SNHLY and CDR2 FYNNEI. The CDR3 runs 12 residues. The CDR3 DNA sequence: TGTGCCAGCACCCCCGGGGCGGATACGCAGTATTTT. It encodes CASTPGADTQYF.

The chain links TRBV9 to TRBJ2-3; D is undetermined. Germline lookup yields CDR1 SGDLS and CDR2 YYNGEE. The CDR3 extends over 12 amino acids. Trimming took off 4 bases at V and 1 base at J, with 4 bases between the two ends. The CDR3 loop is CASSFRTDTQYF. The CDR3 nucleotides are TGTGCCAGCAGCTTTCGCACAGATACGCAGTATTTT.

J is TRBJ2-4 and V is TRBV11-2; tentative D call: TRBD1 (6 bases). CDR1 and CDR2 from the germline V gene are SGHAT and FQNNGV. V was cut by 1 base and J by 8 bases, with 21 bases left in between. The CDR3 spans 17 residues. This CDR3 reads CASSLVRDTRRGDIQYF. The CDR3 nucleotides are TGTGCCAGCAGCTTAGTAAGGGACACCCGAAGGGGAGACATTCAGTACTTC.

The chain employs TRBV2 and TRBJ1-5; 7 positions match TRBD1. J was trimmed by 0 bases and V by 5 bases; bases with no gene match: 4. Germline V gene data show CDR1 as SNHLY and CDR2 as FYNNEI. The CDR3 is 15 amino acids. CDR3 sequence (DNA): TGTGCCAGCAGTTCACAGGGGAATAGCAATCAGCCCCAGCATTTT. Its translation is CASSSQGNSNQPQHF.

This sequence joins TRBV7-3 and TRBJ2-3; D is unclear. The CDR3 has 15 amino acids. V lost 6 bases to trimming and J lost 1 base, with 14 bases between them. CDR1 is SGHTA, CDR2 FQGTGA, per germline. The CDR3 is CASRSEPGRTDTQYF. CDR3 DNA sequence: TGTGCCAGCAGGTCAGAACCAGGACGCACAGATACGCAGTATTTT.

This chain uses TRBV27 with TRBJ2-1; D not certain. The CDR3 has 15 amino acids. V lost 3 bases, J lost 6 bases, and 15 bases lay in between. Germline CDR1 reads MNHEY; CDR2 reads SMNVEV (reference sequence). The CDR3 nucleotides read TGTGCCAGCAGTTTCTCTAATAGGGCTACCAATGAGCAGTTCTTC. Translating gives CASSFSNRATNEQFF.

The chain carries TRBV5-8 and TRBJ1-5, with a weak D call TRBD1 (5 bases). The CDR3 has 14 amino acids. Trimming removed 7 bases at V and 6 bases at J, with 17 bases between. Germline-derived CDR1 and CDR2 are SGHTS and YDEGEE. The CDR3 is CASRSSGIGQPQHF. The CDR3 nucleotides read TGTGCCAGCCGGTCCTCAGGGATCGGTCAGCCCCAGCATTTT.